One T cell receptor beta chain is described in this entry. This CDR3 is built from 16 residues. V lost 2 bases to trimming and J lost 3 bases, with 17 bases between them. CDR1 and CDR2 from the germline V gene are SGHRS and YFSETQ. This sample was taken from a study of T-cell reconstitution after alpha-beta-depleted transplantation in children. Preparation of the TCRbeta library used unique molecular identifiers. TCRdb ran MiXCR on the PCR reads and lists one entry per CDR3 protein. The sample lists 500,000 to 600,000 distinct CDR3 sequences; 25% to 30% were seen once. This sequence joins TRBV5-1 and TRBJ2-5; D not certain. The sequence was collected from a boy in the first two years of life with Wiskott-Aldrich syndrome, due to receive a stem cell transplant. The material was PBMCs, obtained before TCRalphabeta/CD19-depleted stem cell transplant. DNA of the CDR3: TGCGCCAGCAGCTTCGATTCCGGGTGGAGAAAAGAGACCCAGTACTTC. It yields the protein CASSFDSGWRKETQYF.